These 20 T cell receptor beta chains were sequenced from one sample in a study of shared clonotypes between healthy human individuals. Profiled with immunoSEQ multiplex PCR; TCRdb holds only in-frame clones, not every one. Among under 2.5 million clones listed, just under 95% were seen once. The specimen sequenced was naive CD4+ T cells from PBMCs. The sample's subset: CD45RA+ positively selected. The source is a man younger than 30 in good health. Some clones in this sample may be carry-over from other donors' samples.

Comments on this clone: The same CDR3 is also encoded by other DNA sequences in this sample. The chain links TRBV9 to TRBJ2-1; 7 nucleotides line up with TRBD2. V gave up 0 bases and J gave up 3 bases; unmatched junction bases: 3. The CDR3 covers 15 residues. CDR1 and CDR2 from the germline V gene are SGDLS and YYNGEE. The CDR3 DNA follows: TGTGCCAGCAGCGTAGGCAGCGGGAACTACAATGAGCAGTTCTTC. It translates to CASSVGSGNYNEQFF. Using reference TRBV9 and TRBJ2-1 for the parts outside the CDR3, the full variable domain is DSGVTQTPKHLITATGQRVTLRCSPRSGDLSVYWYQQSLDQGLQFLIQYYNGEERAKGNILERFSAQQFPDLHSELNLSSLELGDSALYFCASSVGSGNYNEQFFGPGTRLTVL.

As regards this clone: Other nucleotide sequences from this sample produce the same CDR3. The chain has TRBV29-1 and TRBJ1-2, with 9 bases fitting TRBD1. V shed 7 bases, J shed 5 bases, and the junction held 5 bases outside the gene matches. Germline V lookup: CDR1 SQVTM, CDR2 ANQGSEA. The CDR3 has 12 residues. The CDR3 sequence is CSAHRGPYGYTF. The DNA of the CDR3 is TGCAGCGCCCACAGGGGGCCATATGGCTACACCTTC.

The chain links TRBV6-4 to TRBJ2-3; 9 bases map to TRBD2. V lost 6 bases, J lost 2 bases, and 12 bases stayed unmatched. CDR3 length equals 17 residues. CDR1 is MRHNA and CDR2 is SNTAGT in the germline V gene. DNA for the CDR3: TGTGCCAGCAGCCCTACTATGATAGCGGGAGCCACAGATACGCAGTATTTT. Protein sequence: CASSPTMIAGATDTQYF.

V and J are TRBV25-1 and TRBJ1-1; 7 nucleotides match TRBD1. Germline values: CDR1 MGHDK, CDR2 SYGVNS. This CDR3 has 13 residues. After removal of 6 bases from V and 6 bases from J, the junction contained 7 bases not matched to a gene. CDR3 nucleotides: TGTGCCAGCAGCACAGGGGCGCGAGCTGAAGCTTTCTTT. Residues: CASSTGARAEAFF.

CDR3 sequence reads: CASRRTSGNIDTGELFF. CDR3 bases: TGCGCCAGCAGACGGACTAGCGGCAACATAGACACCGGGGAGCTGTTTTTT. The chain employs TRBV5-1 and TRBJ2-2, with TRBD2 matching over 10 bases. Germline V gives CDR1 SGHRS, CDR2 YFSETQ. The CDR3 contains 17 residues. The trim removed 5 bases at V and 3 bases at J, leaving 10 bases unmatched.

The V and J genes are TRBV5-1 and TRBJ2-5; 8 nucleotides line up with TRBD2. CDR3 size: 15 residues. Germline CDR1 is SGHRS and CDR2 is YFSETQ. The V segment lost 9 bases and the J segment 2 bases; nucleotides outside the gene matches: 12. This CDR3 reads CATRGLAGGQETQYF. CDR3 nucleotide sequence: TGCGCCACCCGGGGGCTAGCGGGCGGACAAGAGACCCAGTACTTC.

The gene calls are TRBV5-1 and TRBJ1-1; tentatively, D is TRBD1 (6 bases). This CDR3 has 17 residues. Deletions cut 0 bases from V and 2 bases from J, with 17 bases between. Germline V lookup: CDR1 SGHRS, CDR2 YFSETQ. The CDR3: CASSLARGGALNTEAFF. The CDR3 coding sequence is TGCGCCAGCAGCTTGGCCCGCGGGGGGGCCCTAAACACTGAAGCTTTCTTT.

The V and J genes are TRBV9 and TRBJ2-7; 8 bases line up with TRBD2. Per the germline V gene, CDR1 is SGDLS and CDR2 is YYNGEE. V shed 5 bases, J shed 0 bases, and the junction held 10 bases outside the gene matches. This CDR3 has 16 residues. The CDR3 coding sequence is TGTGCCAGCAGTAAGTTGGTAGCGGGGCCCTCCTACGAGCAGTACTTC. As protein: CASSKLVAGPSYEQYF.

V usage is TRBV2 and J usage is TRBJ2-3; D gene ambiguous. V was clipped by 4 bases and J by 4 bases, with 15 bases between them. The length of the CDR3 is 15 residues. Germline V gene lookup returns CDR1 SNHLY and CDR2 FYNNEI. The CDR3 DNA reads TGTGCCAGCAGTGGATCGGCAAGGTACGCAGATACGCAGTATTTT. Amino acids: CASSGSARYADTQYF.

The V and J genes are TRBV6-1 and TRBJ1-2; D perhaps matches TRBD1 (6 bases). The ends were cut back, 4 bases at V and 6 bases at J, with 9 bases in the middle. Germline values: CDR1 MNHNS, CDR2 SASEGT. The CDR3 sequence is 12 residues long. This CDR3 reads CASSARQDGYTF. The CDR3 DNA follows: TGTGCCAGCAGTGCCCGACAGGATGGCTACACCTTC.

With regard to this clone: In the same sample, other DNA sequences code for this CDR3. This sequence joins TRBV15 and TRBJ1-5; maybe TRBD1 (5 bases). This CDR3 has 15 amino acids. V was shortened by 0 bases and J by 1 base, with 7 bases between the two germline ends. Germline CDR1 reads LNHNV; CDR2 reads YYDKDF (reference sequence). Written as DNA, the CDR3 is TGTGCCACCAGCAGAGATCGACAGAGCAATCAGCCCCAGCATTTT. Translation: CATSRDRQSNQPQHF.

The rearrangement links TRBV6-1 to TRBJ2-7, with 8 bases lining up with TRBD1. Per the germline V gene, CDR1 is MNHNS and CDR2 is SASEGT. The CDR3 has 13 amino acids. V lost 8 bases and J lost 0; bases outside the gene matches: 3. The CDR3 DNA sequence: TGTGCCAGCCTGGGACAGGCCTCCTACGAGCAGTACTTC. It codes for CASLGQASYEQYF.

This sequence joins TRBV5-5 and TRBJ2-2, with a possible D match to TRBD1 (6 bases). Trimming took 6 bases from V and 6 from J, leaving 15 bases between them. Germline CDR1 is SGHKS and CDR2 is YYEKEE (reference sequence). The CDR3 consists of 14 residues. The CDR3 spells CASKGVPPAGELFF. Here the CDR3 DNA reads TGTGCCAGCAAGGGGGTTCCCCCGGCCGGGGAGCTGTTTTTT. The full variable domain, its missing parts supplied by reference TRBV5-5 and TRBJ2-2, is DAGVTQSPTHLIKTRGQQVTLRCSPISGHKSVSWYQQVLGQGPQFIFQYYEKEERGRGNFPDRFSARQFPNYSSELNVNALLLGDSALYLCASKGVPPAGELFFGEGSRLTVL.

The V gene is TRBV9, the J gene TRBJ2-1; TRBD2 matches 7 bases. Germline V gene lookup returns CDR1 SGDLS and CDR2 YYNGEE. V was clipped by 0 bases and J by 1 base; unmatched bases: 4. The CDR3 has 16 residues. CDR3 in DNA: TGTGCCAGCAGCGTAGGGGAGGGAGCTTCCTACAATGAGCAGTTCTTC. Translated, it gives CASSVGEGASYNEQFF.

With regard to this clone: An end of the junction differs from the germline gene, which may be a read error. This chain uses TRBV6-1 with TRBJ1-3; D gene unclear. This CDR3 is built from 14 residues. Germline CDR1 MNHNS, CDR2 SASEGT. The CDR3 DNA is TGTGCCAGCAGCCTAGAGGGTGTTGGAGACACCATATATTTT. As protein: CASSLEGVGDTIYF.

This chain links TRBV9 with TRBJ2-3; D ambiguous. The CDR3 contains 14 residues. Germline-derived CDR1 and CDR2 are SGDLS and YYNGEE. V was cut by 0 bases and J by 4 bases, with 9 bases left in between. The CDR3 spells CASSVGRSADTQYF. The CDR3 DNA reads TGTGCCAGCAGCGTAGGACGTTCTGCAGATACGCAGTATTTT.

V is TRBV6-5 and J is TRBJ1-5; the D gene is possibly TRBD1 (6 bases). The ends were cut back, 2 bases at V and 7 bases at J, with 12 bases in the middle. The CDR3 is made up of 14 amino acids. Germline CDR1 reads MNHEY; CDR2 reads SVGAGI. Here the CDR3 reads CASSYLQGYQPQHF. CDR3 nucleotide sequence: TGTGCCAGCAGTTACCTACAGGGTTACCAGCCCCAGCATTTT.

This chain joins TRBV6-1 and TRBJ2-1; 10 bases agree with TRBD2. Per the germline V gene, CDR1 is MNHNS and CDR2 is SASEGT. The CDR3 covers 16 residues. After removal of 4 bases from V and 6 bases from J, the junction contained 9 bases not matched to a gene. CDR3 sequence (DNA): TGTGCCAGCAGTGCAAACCTAGGACTAGCGGCCAATGAGCAGTTCTTC. Translated, it gives CASSANLGLAANEQFF.

The CDR3 here is CASSLAGADYGYTF. The CDR3 DNA sequence: TGCGCCAGCAGCTTGGCCGGTGCAGACTATGGCTACACCTTC. This rearrangement joins TRBV5-1 to TRBJ1-2; D ambiguous. Germline V gene lookup returns CDR1 SGHRS and CDR2 YFSETQ. The CDR3 runs 14 residues. Trimming took 0 bases from V and 3 from J, leaving 9 bases between them.

The genes are TRBV6-1 and TRBJ2-6; D may be TRBD1 (6 bases). This CDR3 comprises 16 residues. From germline, CDR1 is MNHNS and CDR2 SASEGT. V was shortened by 4 bases and J by 2 bases, with 12 bases between the two germline ends. The CDR3 sequence is CASSVQQGTGANVLTF. For the CDR3, the DNA is TGTGCCAGCAGTGTTCAACAGGGAACTGGGGCCAACGTCCTGACTTTC.